These 30 T cell receptor beta chains share one sample of origin, sequenced in a study of cytomegalovirus exposure and HLA in healthy donors. Sequencing used immunoSEQ multiplex PCR; TCRdb keeps in-frame clones, though not all of them. This repertoire shows around 260,000 clones, 90% found once; its top ten account for around 3.1%. Sequenced material: PBMCs. Receptors were obtained from a woman in her thirties in good health and CMV-seronegative.

In DNA form, the CDR3 reads TGTGCCAGCAGTCCCCGGACAGGGCTACGCTACGAGCAGTACTTC. Amino acid sequence: CASSPRTGLRYEQYF. The rearrangement uses TRBV27 and TRBJ2-7, with 8 bases matching TRBD1. CDR3 length: 15 residues. The germline CDR1 and CDR2 sequences are MNHEY and SMNVEV (reference sequence). V was pared by 5 bases and J by 3 bases, with 9 bases of the junction left unmatched.

V gene TRBV10-1 combines with J gene TRBJ2-1, with D possibly TRBD1 on 6 matching bases. Between the trimmed V and J ends, which lost 3 bases and 7 bases, there was a span of 16 bases. Germline CDR1 is WNHNN and CDR2 is SYGVQD (reference sequence). The CDR3 runs to 15 residues. Written as DNA, the CDR3 is TGCGCCAGCAGTGAAGGGGGACGTAGGAGGAATGAGCAGTTCTTC. It encodes CASSEGGRRRNEQFF.

There are a few counts of this clone. J is TRBJ2-6 and V is TRBV11-2, with no clear D. Trimming stripped 4 bases from V and 4 bases from J, with 11 bases between. The germline CDR1 and CDR2 sequences are SGHAT and FQNNGV. The CDR3 is 15 residues long. For the CDR3, the DNA is TGTGCCAGCAGCTCAGGAGTCCCCGGGGCCAACGTCCTGACTTTC. Residues: CASSSGVPGANVLTF.

The chain employs TRBV25-1 and TRBJ2-5, with D possibly matching TRBD1 (5 bases). Germline values: CDR1 MGHDK, CDR2 SYGVNS. V was trimmed by 7 bases and J by 4 bases, leaving 16 bases between them. The CDR3 is 14 amino acids. The CDR3 sequence: CASTESAGPETQYF. The CDR3 nucleotides are TGTGCCAGCACCGAATCGGCAGGGCCAGAGACCCAGTACTTC. The full variable domain, in which reference TRBV25-1 and TRBJ2-5 provide the parts outside the CDR3, is EADIYQTPRYLVIGTGKKITLECSQTMGHDKMYWYQQDPGMELHLIHYSYGVNSTEKGDLSSESTVSRIRTEHFPLTLESARPSHTSQYLCASTESAGPETQYFGPGTRLLVL.

This clone came up once. This rearrangement joins TRBV4-3 to TRBJ2-7, with 9 bases that match TRBD2. The germline CDR1 and CDR2 sequences are LGHNA and YSLEER. The CDR3 has 19 amino acids. V trimming: 0 bases; J trimming: 0 bases; junction bases outside the gene matches: 12. CDR3 sequence reads: CASSQDSRLAVPLSYEQYF. The CDR3 bases are TGCGCCAGCAGCCAAGACTCGCGACTAGCGGTACCCCTCTCCTACGAGCAGTACTTC.

The chain uses TRBV7-2 and TRBJ2-7, with D tentatively TRBD2 (6 bases). The CDR3 loop spans 16 amino acids. Germline values: CDR1 SGHTA, CDR2 FQGNSA. Trimming removed 1 base from V and 6 bases from J, with 19 bases in between. The CDR3 DNA reads as TGTGCCAGCAGCTTAGATACCGACCTAGCGTCGGTCGAGCAGTACTTC. Protein: CASSLDTDLASVEQYF.

This clone came up once. The chain employs TRBV5-5 and TRBJ2-6; D is uncertain. Germline V gives CDR1 SGHKS, CDR2 YYEKEE (reference sequence). Trimming took off 2 bases at V and 0 bases at J, with 9 bases between the two ends. This CDR3 has 16 amino acids. This CDR3 reads CASSFDLLSGANVLTF. In DNA, the CDR3 is TGTGCCAGCAGCTTTGACCTTCTCTCTGGGGCCAACGTCCTGACTTTC.

This chain connects TRBV18 to TRBJ2-7; possibly TRBD2 for D (6 bases). Germline values: CDR1 KGHSH, CDR2 LQKENI. V was shortened by 3 bases and J by 5 bases, with 14 bases between the two germline ends. CDR3 size: 14 residues. CDR3: CASSPRASGDEQYF. The CDR3 DNA reads as TGTGCCAGCTCACCCCGGGCCTCGGGGGACGAGCAGTACTTC.

J is TRBJ2-3 and V is TRBV28; 8 nucleotides align to TRBD2. V lost 3 bases to trimming and J lost 0 bases; unmatched junction nucleotides: 5. Germline V lookup: CDR1 MDHEN, CDR2 SYDVKM. The CDR3 is 16 amino acids. The CDR3: CASSFSREESTDTQYF. The CDR3 region has the DNA TGTGCCAGCAGTTTTTCGCGGGAGGAAAGCACAGATACGCAGTATTTT.

The V call is TRBV11-3, the J call TRBJ2-1; D may be TRBD2 (6 bases). Trimming took off 3 bases at V and 0 bases at J, with 9 bases between the two ends. The CDR3 is 15 residues long. The germline V gene encodes CDR1 SGHNT and CDR2 YENEEA. The CDR3 DNA sequence: TGTGCCAGCAGCTTTCACGGGGGCTCCTACAATGAGCAGTTCTTC. This codes for CASSFHGGSYNEQFF.

V and J are TRBV7-3 and TRBJ2-1, with TRBD2 matching 14 bases. Germline CDR1 SGHTA, CDR2 FQGTGA. Germline trimming cut 4 bases from V and 8 bases from J; bases unmatched to any gene: 7. CDR3 length: 16 residues. CDR3 protein: CASSSGLAGEGDEQFF. CDR3 nucleotides: TGTGCCAGCAGCTCGGGACTAGCGGGAGAGGGTGATGAGCAGTTCTTC.

The genes are TRBV25-1 and TRBJ1-3; D gene ambiguous. Germline assignment: CDR1 MGHDK and CDR2 SYGVNS. Trimming removed 2 bases at V and 8 bases at J, with 22 bases between. The CDR3 contains 17 residues. The CDR3 region is CASSEVRAGHSGDTIYF. The CDR3, as DNA: TGTGCCAGCAGTGAAGTTCGCGCAGGCCACTCGGGCGACACCATATATTTT.

V and J are TRBV7-3 and TRBJ2-1, with TRBD2 identical over 8 bases. CDR1 SGHTA and CDR2 FQGTGA come from the germline V gene. There are 16 residues in the CDR3. V trimming: 0 bases; J trimming: 0 bases; junction bases outside the gene matches: 1. The CDR3 reads CASSLTGTSSYNEQFF. CDR3 sequence (DNA): TGTGCCAGCAGCTTAACCGGGACTAGCTCCTACAATGAGCAGTTCTTC.

The chain carries TRBV7-8 and TRBJ2-7; TRBD2 matches 8 bases. Germline V CDR1 and CDR2: SGHVS, FQNEAQ. V trimming: 5 bases; J trimming: 6 bases; junction bases outside the gene matches: 12. The CDR3 totals 15 residues. CDR3 in amino acids: CASSPVPGLEGEQYF. As DNA, the CDR3 is TGTGCCAGCAGCCCTGTGCCGGGACTAGAGGGCGAGCAGTACTTC.

The chain is built from TRBV5-1 and TRBJ2-5; 8 bases fit TRBD1. The V gene end was trimmed by 4 bases and the J gene end by 3 bases; junction bases not matched to a gene: 11. The CDR3 consists of 16 residues. Germline V gives CDR1 SGHRS, CDR2 YFSETQ. CDR3 sequence: CASSPQTGVGKETQYF. CDR3 coding DNA: TGCGCCAGCAGCCCACAGACAGGGGTGGGAAAAGAGACCCAGTACTTC. Filled out from reference TRBV5-1 and TRBJ2-5, the complete variable domain reads KAGVTQTPRYLIKTRGQQVTLSCSPISGHRSVSWYQQTPGQGLQFLFEYFSETQRNKGNFPGRFSGRQFSNSRSEMNVSTLELGDSALYLCASSPQTGVGKETQYFGPGTRLLVL.

This chain joins TRBV29-1 and TRBJ2-2; the match to TRBD2 covers 9 bases. CDR1 is SQVTM and CDR2 is ANQGSEA in the germline V gene. The CDR3 covers 16 residues. Trimming at V came to 3 bases and at J to 5 bases, leaving 10 bases not matched to a gene. The CDR3 loop reads CSVEGSGSVGTGELFF. The CDR3 DNA follows: TGCAGCGTTGAGGGTAGCGGGAGCGTAGGGACCGGGGAGCTGTTTTTT.

V is TRBV27 and J is TRBJ2-2; D remains ambiguous. The germline gives CDR1 MNHEY, CDR2 SMNVEV (reference sequence). This CDR3 is 12 amino acids long. Trimming took off 4 bases at V and 4 bases at J, with 4 bases between the two ends. This CDR3 is CASSWGTGELFF. The CDR3 coding sequence is TGTGCCAGCAGTTGGGGCACCGGGGAGCTGTTTTTT.

The V and J genes are TRBV28 and TRBJ1-2; TRBD1 aligns across 9 bases. V was pared by 6 bases and J by 7 bases, with 12 bases of the junction left unmatched. This CDR3 region has 15 residues. Germline values: CDR1 MDHEN, CDR2 SYDVKM. The CDR3 bases are TGTGCCAGCAGGCTACCGGGACAGGGAACTATTGGCTACACCTTC. Protein: CASRLPGQGTIGYTF.

The V call is TRBV19, the J call TRBJ2-1, with D unclear. The germline V gene has CDR1 LNHDA and CDR2 SQIVND (reference sequence). V was clipped by 1 base and J by 7 bases, with 8 bases between them. This CDR3 region has 13 residues. CDR3 in amino acids: CASSIVSQNEQFF. The CDR3 nucleotides are TGTGCCAGTAGTATAGTTTCACAGAATGAGCAGTTCTTC.

This chain joins TRBV7-8 and TRBJ2-3; 9 bases line up with TRBD2. V trimming: 1 base; J trimming: 6 bases; junction bases outside the gene matches: 8. Germline V gives CDR1 SGHVS, CDR2 FQNEAQ. The CDR3 covers 16 residues. CDR3 sequence: CASSLESGGSSDTQYF. Here the CDR3 DNA reads TGTGCCAGCAGCTTAGAAAGCGGGGGGTCCAGCGATACGCAGTATTTT.

This clone was seen a single time. V and J are TRBV9 and TRBJ2-1; no clear D. Trimming removed 0 bases from V and 5 bases from J, with 12 bases in between. The CDR3 covers 15 residues. Per germline, CDR1 SGDLS and CDR2 YYNGEE. The CDR3 spells CASSVDAIYDNEQFF. For the CDR3, the DNA is TGTGCCAGCAGCGTAGATGCGATTTACGACAATGAGCAGTTCTTC.

V is TRBV28 and J is TRBJ2-7; D unresolved. The CDR3 runs 12 residues. Germline-derived CDR1 and CDR2 are MDHEN and SYDVKM. The V and J ends lost 7 bases and 1 base respectively, with 8 bases between them. The CDR3 nucleotides are TGTGCCAGCACTGACGGATCCTACGAGCAGTACTTC. Translating gives CASTDGSYEQYF.

The chain carries TRBV6-5 and TRBJ2-2, with 7 bases that match TRBD1. Germline lookup yields CDR1 MNHEY and CDR2 SVGAGI. Losses at the gene ends were 6 bases for V and 6 bases for J; bases not matched to a gene: 1. The CDR3 is 12 amino acids. CDR3 in amino acids: CASRRGPGELFF. DNA of the CDR3: TGTGCCAGCAGGAGGGGGCCCGGGGAGCTGTTTTTT.

CDR3 coding DNA: TGTGCTAGTGGTTTGGGCGGTCTAGGGTTTTTCTTC. It codes for CASGLGGLGFFF. This sequence joins TRBV12-5 and TRBJ2-1; D unclear. This CDR3 comprises 12 residues. Between the trimmed V and J ends, which lost 1 base and 16 bases, there was a span of 14 bases. Germline CDR1 LGHNT, CDR2 FRNRAP.

The V gene is TRBV5-4, the J gene TRBJ2-5; maybe TRBD2 (6 bases). CDR1 SGHNT and CDR2 YYREEE come from the germline V gene (reference sequence). Trimming left V 0 bases short and J 5 bases short, with 14 bases between. The CDR3 is 15 amino acids. CDR3 bases: TGTGCCAGCAGCTTGGCGGGGGTGGTTGGGGAGACCCAGTACTTC. It is translated as CASSLAGVVGETQYF.

This clone was seen once. The chain has TRBV7-9 and TRBJ2-2, with 8 nucleotides matching TRBD1. CDR1 is SEHNR and CDR2 is FQNEAQ in the germline V gene (reference sequence). The CDR3 runs to 17 residues. The V segment lost 5 bases and the J segment 4 bases; nucleotides outside the gene matches: 12. The CDR3 sequence: CASSPVPGGAGTGELFF. CDR3 DNA: TGTGCCAGCAGCCCCGTACCAGGGGGCGCAGGCACCGGGGAGCTGTTTTTT.

V is TRBV28 and J is TRBJ2-7; D ambiguous. The germline V gene has CDR1 MDHEN and CDR2 SYDVKM. CDR3 length equals 13 residues. The V end was cut by 1 base, the J end by 0 bases, with 4 bases between. CDR3 nucleotide sequence: TGTGCCAGCAGTTTATTCCTCTCCTACGAGCAGTACTTC. Its translation: CASSLFLSYEQYF.

The V call is TRBV28, the J call TRBJ2-7, with a possible D match to TRBD2 (5 bases). Trimming removed 5 bases from V and 4 bases from J, with 12 bases in between. The CDR3 runs 13 residues. The germline CDR1 and CDR2 sequences are MDHEN and SYDVKM. CDR3 sequence: CASSPNGGYEQYF. CDR3 nucleotide sequence: TGTGCCAGCAGTCCAAATGGCGGGTACGAGCAGTACTTC.

The V and J genes are TRBV28 and TRBJ2-7; 7 bases map to TRBD1. CDR3 length equals 17 residues. CDR1 and CDR2 from the germline V gene are MDHEN and SYDVKM. The ends lost 7 bases at V and 3 bases at J; junction bases unmatched: 18. The CDR3: CASTNLKTGRTGYEQYF. The CDR3 DNA sequence: TGTGCCAGCACCAACCTCAAAACGGGGCGGACAGGCTACGAGCAGTACTTC.

For the CDR3, the DNA is TGTGCCAGCAGCGACAGGACGAGCTCCTACGAGCAGTACTTC. Its protein product is CASSDRTSSYEQYF. This chain joins TRBV7-3 and TRBJ2-7; maybe TRBD1 (6 bases). The V end lost 5 bases, the J end lost 0 bases, and 11 bases lay between the germline ends. Germline V gene data show CDR1 as SGHTA and CDR2 as FQGTGA. This CDR3 region has 14 residues.